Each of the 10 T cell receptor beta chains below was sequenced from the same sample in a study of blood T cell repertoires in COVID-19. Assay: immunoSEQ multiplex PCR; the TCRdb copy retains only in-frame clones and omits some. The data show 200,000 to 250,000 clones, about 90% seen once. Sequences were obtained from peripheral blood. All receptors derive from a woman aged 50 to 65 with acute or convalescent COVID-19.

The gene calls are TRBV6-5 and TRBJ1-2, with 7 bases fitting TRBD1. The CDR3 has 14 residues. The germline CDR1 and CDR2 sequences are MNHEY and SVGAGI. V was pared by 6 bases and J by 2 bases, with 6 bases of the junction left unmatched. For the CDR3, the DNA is TGTGCCAGCAGCCCGACAGGGCTCAACTATGGCTACACCTTC. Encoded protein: CASSPTGLNYGYTF.

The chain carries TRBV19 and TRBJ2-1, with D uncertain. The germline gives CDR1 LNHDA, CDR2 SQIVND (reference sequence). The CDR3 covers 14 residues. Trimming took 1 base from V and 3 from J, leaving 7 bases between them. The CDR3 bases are TGTGCCAGTAGTATAGTCTTTTACTACAATGAGCAGTTCTTC. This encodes CASSIVFYYNEQFF.

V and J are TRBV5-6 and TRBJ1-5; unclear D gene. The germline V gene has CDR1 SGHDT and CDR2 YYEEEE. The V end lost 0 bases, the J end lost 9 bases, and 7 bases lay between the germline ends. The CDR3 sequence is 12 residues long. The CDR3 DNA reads TGTGCCAGCAGCTTGGCCCCGGGGCCCCAGCATTTT. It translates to CASSLAPGPQHF.

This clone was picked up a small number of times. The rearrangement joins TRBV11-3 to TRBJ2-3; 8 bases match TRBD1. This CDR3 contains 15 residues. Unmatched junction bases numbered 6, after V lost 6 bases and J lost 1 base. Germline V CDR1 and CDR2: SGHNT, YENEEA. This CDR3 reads CASRTGGLGTDTQYF. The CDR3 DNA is TGTGCCAGCAGAACAGGGGGGCTCGGCACAGATACGCAGTATTTT.

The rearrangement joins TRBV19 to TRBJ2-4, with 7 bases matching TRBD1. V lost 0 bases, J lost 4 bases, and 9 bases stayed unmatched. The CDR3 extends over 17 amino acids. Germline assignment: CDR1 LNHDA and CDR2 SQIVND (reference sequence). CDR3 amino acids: CASSIDRTGVVKNIQYF. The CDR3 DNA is TGTGCCAGTAGTATAGATCGTACAGGGGTGGTAAAAAACATTCAGTACTTC.

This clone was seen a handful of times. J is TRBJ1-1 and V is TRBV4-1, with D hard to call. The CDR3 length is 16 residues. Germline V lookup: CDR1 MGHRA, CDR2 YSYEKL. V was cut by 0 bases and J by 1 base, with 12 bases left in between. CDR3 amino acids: CASSQDLSAGNTEAFF. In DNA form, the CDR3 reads TGCGCCAGCAGCCAAGATCTCTCGGCAGGGAACACTGAAGCTTTCTTT.

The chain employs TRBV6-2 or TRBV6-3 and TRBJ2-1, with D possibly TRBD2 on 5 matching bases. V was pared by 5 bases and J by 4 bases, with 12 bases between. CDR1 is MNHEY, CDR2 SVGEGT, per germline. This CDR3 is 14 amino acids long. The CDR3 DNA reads TGTGCCAGCAGTGCCGCCGGGATTTACAATGAGCAGTTCTTC. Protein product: CASSAAGIYNEQFF.

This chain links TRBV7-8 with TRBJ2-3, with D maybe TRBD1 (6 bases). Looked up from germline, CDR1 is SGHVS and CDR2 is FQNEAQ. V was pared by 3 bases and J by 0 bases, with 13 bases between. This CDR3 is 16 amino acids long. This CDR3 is CASSFLDRHSTDTQYF. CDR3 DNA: TGTGCCAGCAGCTTCTTAGACAGGCATAGCACAGATACGCAGTATTTT.

The CDR3 DNA follows: TGTGCCAGCAGCTTAGCGGGGGGGCCGGAGACCCAGTACTTC. Encoded protein: CASSLAGGPETQYF. The rearrangement joins TRBV7-7 to TRBJ2-5; maybe TRBD2 (7 bases). CDR3 size: 14 residues. V was cut by 0 bases and J by 5 bases, with 10 bases left in between. CDR1 is SSHAT, CDR2 FNYEAQ, per germline (reference sequence).

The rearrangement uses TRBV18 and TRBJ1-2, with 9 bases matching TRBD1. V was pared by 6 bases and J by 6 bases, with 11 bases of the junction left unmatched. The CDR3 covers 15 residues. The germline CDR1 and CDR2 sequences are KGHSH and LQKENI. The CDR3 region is CASSFRQGEEDGYTF. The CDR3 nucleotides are TGTGCCAGCTCGTTCCGACAGGGGGAGGAGGATGGCTACACCTTC.